A selection of T cell receptor beta chains follows, all from one sample in a study of T cells in Graves' hyperthyroidism and ophthalmopathy. A single record per CDR3 protein comes from TCRdb applying MiXCR to the multiplex PCR reads. Of around 340,000 distinct CDR3 sequences in the sample, roughly 20% are singletons; the top ten hold roughly 16%. The specimen sequenced was blood. These receptors were collected from a woman aged 40 to 50 with Graves' ophthalmopathy. Both conserved end residues are part of each CDR3. D genes are given only for firm matches. The size entry is marked missing in some rows and otherwise reads once, few, many or a size class.

D gene	V gene	clone size	CDR3 length	J gene	CDR3 DNA	CDR3 protein
.	TRBV29-1	many	13	TRBJ2-7	TGCAGCGTTGAAATCGACAGCTACTACGAGCAGTACTTC	CSVEIDSYYEQYF
TRBD1	TRBV28	.	15	TRBJ2-5	TGTGCCAGCAGACCCCAGACAGGGCGGGCGGAGACCCAGTACTTC	CASRPQTGRAETQYF
TRBD2	TRBV20-1	many	15	TRBJ2-3	TGCAGTGCGACCGGACTAGCCTCCGCGCCAGATACGCAGTATTTT	CSATGLASAPDTQYF
.	TRBV28	many	16	TRBJ2-7	TGTGCCAGCAGTTTTTTGTTACAGACCACCTCCTACGAGCAGTACTTC	CASSFLLQTTSYEQYF
TRBD2	TRBV9	.	16	TRBJ2-3	TGTGCCAGCAGCGTTACTAGCGGAACTAGCACAGATACGCAGTATTTT	CASSVTSGTSTDTQYF
TRBD1	TRBV6-5	many	14	TRBJ2-5	TGTGCCAGCAGTTACTCGTCCAGGGGGGAGACCCAGTACTTC	CASSYSSRGETQYF
TRBD2	TRBV28	.	14	TRBJ2-1	TGCGCCAGCAGTCAACTAGCGGGAGGGGGAGAGCAGTTCTTC	CASSQLAGGGEQFF
.	TRBV4-1	.	15	TRBJ1-1	TGCGCCAGCAGCCAAGCCCCGCCCGGGGGGACTGAAGCTTTCTTT	CASSQAPPGGTEAFF
.	TRBV12-3/TRBV12-4	many	13	TRBJ1-5	TGTGCCAGCAGGCGCGCGGGGGTTGGGCCCCAGCATTTT	CASRRAGVGPQHF
TRBD1	TRBV11-2	many	16	TRBJ2-7	TGTGCCAGCAGGCCCGCCTTTGGAACAGGGGCCTACGAGCAGTACTTC	CASRPAFGTGAYEQYF
TRBD2	TRBV6-1	.	17	TRBJ2-2	TGTGCCAGCAGTGCCCGGGGGGAGTGGGTGGCCACCGGGGAGCTGTTTTTT	CASSARGEWVATGELFF
.	TRBV3-1	few	17	TRBJ1-2	TGTGCCAGCAGCCGAAGGGCATTGGGGCAGGGAAACTATGGCTACACCTTC	CASSRRALGQGNYGYTF
TRBD1	TRBV6-1	many	15	TRBJ2-6	TGTGCCAGCAGATCAGGGGGTACCGGGGCCAACGTCCTGACTTTC	CASRSGGTGANVLTF
.	TRBV6-1	once	17	TRBJ1-5	TGTGCCAGCAGTGGGGTTCCACCGGGACCCAAAGCAAGGTCCCAGCATTTT	CASSGVPPGPKARSQHF
.	TRBV7-9	many	12	TRBJ2-2	TGTGCCAGCAGCGGGCATTCCGGGGAGCTGTTTTTT	CASSGHSGELFF
.	TRBV28	many	16	TRBJ1-5	TGTGCCAGCAGTTCGCTCATCGGGGGTAGCAATCAGCCCCAGCATTTT	CASSSLIGGSNQPQHF
TRBD1	TRBV28	many	14	TRBJ1-1	TGTGCCAGCAGAACAGGGGACCTGAACACTGAAGCTTTCTTT	CASRTGDLNTEAFF
.	TRBV30	many	13	TRBJ2-7	TGTGCCTGGAGTCAGGGGCGTCTCTACGAGCAGTACTTC	CAWSQGRLYEQYF
TRBD1	TRBV6-1	.	16	TRBJ2-7	TGTGCCAGCAGCATTGGATCAGGGGGCGGCACCTACGAGCAGTACTTC	CASSIGSGGGTYEQYF
.	TRBV9	many	14	TRBJ1-3	TGTGCCAGCAGCGGGCACTCAACTGGAAACACCATATATTTT	CASSGHSTGNTIYF
.	TRBV19	many	11	TRBJ1-1	TGTGCCAGTAGTATCCGGGGAAAAGCTTTCTTT	CASSIRGKAFF
TRBD2	TRBV30	many	12	TRBJ2-7	TGTGCCTGGAGTGTGGGGGGGAACGAGCAGTACTTC	CAWSVGGNEQYF
.	TRBV10-2	many	16	TRBJ1-6	TGCGCCAGCAGTGAGTCGATGGGGGGCCTAAATTCACCCCTCCACTTT	CASSESMGGLNSPLHF
.	TRBV4-1	many	14	TRBJ1-1	TGCGCCAGCAGCCCGGCCCAGACGGGGACTGAAGCTTTCTTT	CASSPAQTGTEAFF
TRBD2	TRBV20-1	many	15	TRBJ2-2	TGCAGTGCTAGTCGGCTAGCGGGAGGCACCGGGGAGCTGTTTTTT	CSASRLAGGTGELFF
.	TRBV7-8	many	13	TRBJ1-1	TGTGCCAGCAGCTTCGGGCAATTTACTGAAGCTTTCTTT	CASSFGQFTEAFF
.	TRBV11-2	many	16	TRBJ2-1	TGTGCCAGCAGCTTAGTAGTTCTGGGGTTCTACAATGAGCAGTTCTTC	CASSLVVLGFYNEQFF
TRBD1	TRBV27	many	16	TRBJ2-2	TGTGCCAGCGGATTCACAGGGGCCGGGTGGACCGGGGAGCTGTTTTTT	CASGFTGAGWTGELFF
.	TRBV7-8	.	14	TRBJ2-7	TGTGCCAGCAGCTTAAACAGATTATCCTACGAGCAGTACTTC	CASSLNRLSYEQYF
.	TRBV6-5	many	15	TRBJ2-2	TGTGCCAGCAGCCGGGACCCAACCCCAACCGGGGAGCTGTTTTTT	CASSRDPTPTGELFF
.	TRBV19	many	14	TRBJ1-1	TGTGCCAGTAGTACCCGGACGGGGAACACTGAAGCTTTCTTT	CASSTRTGNTEAFF
.	TRBV27	many	12	TRBJ2-7	TGTGCCACAGGCCTAAATCTCTACGAGCAGTACTTC	CATGLNLYEQYF
.	TRBV12-3/TRBV12-4	many	15	TRBJ2-2	TGTGCCAGCAGCTTTCCGGGGAAGGTCACCGGGGAGCTGTTTTTT	CASSFPGKVTGELFF
TRBD1	TRBV29-1	many	14	TRBJ2-5	TGCAGCGCAGAGAGCAACAGGGGGAGCAAGACCCAGTACTTC	CSAESNRGSKTQYF
.	TRBV28	many	18	TRBJ1-3	TGTGCCAGCAGTTTCCGGGACATCGCAATTTACTCTGGAAACACCATATATTTT	CASSFRDIAIYSGNTIYF
TRBD1	TRBV15	.	14	TRBJ2-7	TGTGCCACCAGCAGAGAACAGGGGGCGGGTGAGCAGTACTTC	CATSREQGAGEQYF
TRBD1	TRBV11-2	many	17	TRBJ2-5	TGTGCCAGCAGCACAGGGCCCGGGACAGCCTTGCAAGAGACCCAGTACTTC	CASSTGPGTALQETQYF
TRBD2	TRBV4-2	.	20	TRBJ2-7	TGTGCCAGCAGCCCAGAGGGGGCTAGCGGGAGGTGGGGAAGCTCCTACGAGCAGTACTTC	CASSPEGASGRWGSSYEQYF
.	TRBV18	many	12	TRBJ1-1	TGTGCCAGCTCACCGACGCGAGATGAAGCTTTCTTT	CASSPTRDEAFF
TRBD2	TRBV2	many	13	TRBJ2-7	TGTGCCAGCAGGACTAGCGGAGTCTACGAGCAGTACTTC	CASRTSGVYEQYF
TRBD2	TRBV11-1	.	15	TRBJ2-2	TGTGCCAGCAGCGAAGGACTAGCGGGAGTCGAGGAGCTGTTTTTT	CASSEGLAGVEELFF
.	TRBV12-3/TRBV12-4	many	11	TRBJ2-5	TGTGCCAGCAGTTTGGCTAAGACCCAGTACTTC	CASSLAKTQYF
.	TRBV2	many	13	TRBJ1-2	TGTGCCAGCAGAGGGACATCTTTGGGCGGCTACACCTTC	CASRGTSLGGYTF
TRBD2	TRBV7-3	many	14	TRBJ2-5	TGTGCCAGCAGCTCGGGACTACCTGGAGAGACCCAGTACTTC	CASSSGLPGETQYF
.	TRBV12-3/TRBV12-4	.	14	TRBJ2-5	TGTGCCAGCAGCCCAGCGTCAGGCCGGGGGACCCAGTACTTC	CASSPASGRGTQYF
TRBD2	TRBV2	few	19	TRBJ2-2	TGTGCCAGCGTTCCTTTGGAGCTAGCGGGAGGGACTGGCACCGGGGAGCTGTTTTTT	CASVPLELAGGTGTGELFF
TRBD2	TRBV11-2	many	16	TRBJ2-7	TGTGCCAGCAGCACCCGGACTAGCGGGAGGTCCTACGAGCAGTACTTC	CASSTRTSGRSYEQYF
.	TRBV28	.	16	TRBJ1-4	TGTGCCAGCAGTAGTAAGGGGCTGGGGGCTGGGGAAAAACTGTTTTTT	CASSSKGLGAGEKLFF
.	TRBV6-5	many	15	TRBJ2-5	TGTGCCAGCAGTTACTCGATGTCTACCCAAGAGACCCAGTACTTC	CASSYSMSTQETQYF
TRBD2	TRBV29-1	many	14	TRBJ2-5	TGCAGCGCCAGCTGGCGGGAGGGCCTAGAGACCCAGTACTTC	CSASWREGLETQYF
.	TRBV19	many	14	TRBJ1-2	TGTGCCAGTAGTATAGTTGGAGGGAACTATGGCTACACCTTC	CASSIVGGNYGYTF
TRBD1	TRBV11-2	many	17	TRBJ1-1	TGTGCCAGCAGCTCAAGGACAGGGGGCGCAAGGTTTACTGAAGCTTTCTTT	CASSSRTGGARFTEAFF
.	TRBV14	many	15	TRBJ1-5	TGTGCCAGCAGCCAAGATGACGGTTTAGGTCAGCCCCAGCATTTT	CASSQDDGLGQPQHF
.	TRBV6-1	.	16	TRBJ1-3	TGTGCCAGCAGGGGAGCGGGAGATTCGGACGGAAACACCATATATTTT	CASRGAGDSDGNTIYF
.	TRBV7-2	many	13	TRBJ2-6	TGTGCCAGCAGCACCTCTGGGGCCAACGTCCTGACTTTC	CASSTSGANVLTF